The sequence of this T cell receptor (beta chain) was determined in a study of blood T cells in healthy people across ages. General study points: Relative to aged donors, long-lived donors carried more naive CD4+ cells and displayed higher diversity. For the donors, CMV status was unknown and possibly confounded expanded clonotype changes. Roughly linearly, TCR beta diversity per million T cells fell as age increased.

The CDR3 length is 14 residues. Germline V gene data show CDR1 as SEHNR and CDR2 as FQNEAQ (reference sequence). The V end lost 8 bases, the J end lost 0 bases, and 13 bases lay between the germline ends. The authors ran a second PCR of roughly 6 to 12 cycles using a sample-barcoded 5' primer and a J-beta primer mix. TCRdb used MiXCR to reprocess the 5' RACE reads, holding one entry per CDR3 protein. The sample contains 1.5 million to 2 million distinct CDR3 sequences, roughly two fifths of which appear only once. Regarding this clonotype: The antigen is unknown.

The V gene is TRBV7-9, the J gene TRBJ1-2; perhaps TRBD1 as D (6 bases). This receptor was obtained from a human donor in good health. Sample: blood. The CDR3 DNA sequence: TGTGCCAGCGGACAGACAGGTCCTAACTATGGCTACACCTTC. This encodes CASGQTGPNYGYTF.